Below, 8 T cell receptor beta chains from the same sample are listed, as sequenced in a study of regulatory T cells in long-lasting Graves disease. The time point denotes: newly diagnosed GD, antithyroid drugs for less than 3 months. PBMCs provided the RNA from which the TCR library was made. For TCR beta, libraries came from iRepertoire HTBI primers and Arm-PCR of CDR3 regions. TCRdb called the multiplex PCR reads again in MiXCR, with one record for every CDR3 protein. The sample lists 620,000 or so distinct CDR3 sequences; approximately 15% were seen once. These data also featured in a second study, about T cells in Graves' hyperthyroidism and ophthalmopathy.

Sequencing used peripheral blood mononuclear cells (PBMCs), obtained at new diagnosis, from a patient treated with antithyroid drugs. The receptors derive from a woman aged 25 to 45 with Graves disease.

The DNA of the CDR3 is TGTGCCAGTAGTATAGGAAATAGCGGGAGGTCCACAGATACGCAGTATTTT. It specifies CASSIGNSGRSTDTQYF. The chain employs TRBV19 and TRBJ2-3, with 10 bases lining up with TRBD2. The J segment lost 2 bases and the V segment lost 1 base, leaving 6 bases of the junction unmatched. The CDR3 totals 17 residues. Germline values: CDR1 LNHDA, CDR2 SQIVND (reference sequence).

This clonotype was picked up a small number of times. The CDR3 sequence is CASSLGTSGLNTGELFF. The CDR3 DNA reads TGTGCCAGCAGCCTAGGGACTAGCGGATTGAACACCGGGGAGCTGTTTTTT. The chain joins TRBV7-9 to TRBJ2-2, with TRBD2 matching over 11 bases. The CDR3 runs to 17 residues. V was pared by 5 bases and J by 1 base, with 6 bases of the junction left unmatched. CDR1 SEHNR and CDR2 FQNEAQ come from the germline V gene (reference sequence).

This clonotype was counted ten times or more. This chain joins TRBV12-5 and TRBJ1-5, with D unresolved. CDR1 LGHNT and CDR2 FRNRAP come from the germline V gene. This CDR3 has 17 amino acids. Between the trimmed V and J ends, which lost 5 bases and 3 bases, there was a span of 20 bases. The CDR3 coding sequence is TGTGCTAGTGGTCCTCTACGGGGAAGGAGCACCAATCAGCCCCAGCATTTT. Amino acids: CASGPLRGRSTNQPQHF.

The count of this clonotype is one. V and J are TRBV9 and TRBJ2-5; the D call may be TRBD1 or TRBD2 (5 bases each). CDR1 SGDLS and CDR2 YYNGEE come from the germline V gene. The CDR3 consists of 13 residues. V lost 3 bases and J 7 bases, leaving 13 bases between the germline ends. This CDR3 is CASSGGTLGTQYF. Here the CDR3 DNA reads TGTGCCAGCAGCGGGGGGACGTTGGGGACCCAGTACTTC.

In its sample, this clonotype was seen many times. The V call is TRBV14, the J call TRBJ2-2, with D hard to call. The germline V and J ends were trimmed by 4 bases and 4 bases, with 10 bases remaining between them. The CDR3 has 14 amino acids. The V gene's germline CDR1 is SGHDN and CDR2 FVKESK. The CDR3 here is CASSLDWRTGELFF. The CDR3, as DNA: TGTGCCAGCAGCCTAGATTGGCGCACCGGGGAGCTGTTTTTT.

The V and J genes are TRBV6-1 and TRBJ2-7; perhaps TRBD1 as D (5 bases). The germline gives CDR1 MNHNS, CDR2 SASEGT. V lost 6 bases and J lost 3, with 12 bases in between. This CDR3 has 13 residues. DNA for the CDR3: TGTGCCAGCAGAAGGGCAGGGCTCTACGAGCAGTACTTC. Its protein product is CASRRAGLYEQYF.

J is TRBJ1-5 and V is TRBV19; D is possibly TRBD1 (6 bases). CDR3 length: 14 residues. The V gene lost 5 bases and the J gene lost 8 bases, with 16 bases spanning the gap. From germline, CDR1 is LNHDA and CDR2 SQIVND (reference sequence). CDR3 in amino acids: CASSLGHFLEPQHF. The CDR3 coding sequence is TGTGCCAGTAGTTTGGGACACTTCTTAGAGCCCCAGCATTTT. Variable domain in full (rest from reference TRBV19 and TRBJ1-5): DGGITQSPKYLFRKEGQNVTLSCEQNLNHDAMYWYRQDPGQGLRLIYYSQIVNDFQKGDIAEGYSVSREKKESFPLTVTSAQKNPTAFYLCASSLGHFLEPQHFGDGTRLSIL.

The chain is built from TRBV3-1 and TRBJ2-3; 8 nucleotides align to TRBD2. The CDR3 has 15 amino acids. V was clipped by 4 bases and J by 10 bases; unmatched bases: 13. The V gene's germline CDR1 is LGHDT and CDR2 YNNKEL (reference sequence). The CDR3 DNA is TGTGCCAGCAGCCCCGGGACTAGTTTTATCTCGCCGCAGTATTTT. Translated, it gives CASSPGTSFISPQYF.